What follows is one TCR beta chain and its context. Under the authors' procedure: For nucleated cells, counts were estimated from reference gene primer amplification. Data came from immunoSEQ multiplex PCR; TCRdb stores just in-frame clones and leaves some out. The DNA gave D and trimming, while V, J and clone size come from that table. The sample lists 170,000 or so clones, approximately 88% seen once, with roughly 2.8% in the top ten. This specimen comes from a study of blood T cell repertoires in COVID-19. After removal of 2 bases from V and 2 bases from J, the junction contained 6 bases not matched to a gene. CDR1 SGHVS and CDR2 FQNEAQ come from the germline V gene. This CDR3 has 18 amino acids.

The chain employs TRBV7-8 and TRBJ2-3; 14 nucleotides agree with TRBD2. The sequence came from a woman aged 55-70 years with acute or convalescent COVID-19. The sequencing sample was made of peripheral blood. The CDR3 region is CASSLFGTSGGFTDTQYF. The CDR3, as DNA: TGTGCCAGCAGCTTATTCGGGACTAGCGGGGGATTCACAGATACGCAGTATTTT.